A single sample is the source of the 11 T cell receptor beta chains below, sequenced in a study of blood T cells in healthy people across ages. A sample-barcoded 5' primer and a J-beta primer mix were used in a second PCR of about 7 to 12 cycles. MiXCR was run by TCRdb on the 5' RACE reads, yielding one entry per CDR3 protein. Of 850,000 to 1,000,000 distinct CDR3 sequences in the sample, just over 50% were seen once. Sequenced: blood. These receptors were collected from a woman between 55 and 75 years old in good health.

This clonotype has just a few counts. J is TRBJ2-7 and V is TRBV27; a weak D match, TRBD2 (7 bases). V was shortened by 2 bases and J by 1 base, with 15 bases between the two germline ends. This CDR3 comprises 16 residues. Looked up from germline, CDR1 is MNHEY and CDR2 is SMNVEV (reference sequence). Written as DNA, the CDR3 is TGTGCCAGCAGTTTAGGGGGGGGCCTCAGATCCTACGAGCAGTACTTC. Protein product: CASSLGGGLRSYEQYF.

This chain connects TRBV27 to TRBJ2-7, with D maybe TRBD1 (5 bases). The CDR3 spans 15 residues. Per the germline V gene, CDR1 is MNHEY and CDR2 is SMNVEV (reference sequence). Trimming removed 1 base at V and 2 bases at J, with 12 bases between. CDR3 sequence: CASSLWGEPPYEQYF. The CDR3 DNA is TGTGCCAGCAGTTTATGGGGCGAGCCACCCTACGAGCAGTACTTC.

This clonotype was seen a handful of times. V usage is TRBV27 and J usage is TRBJ2-7, with D unclear. The CDR3 has 12 residues. Germline V gene data show CDR1 as MNHEY and CDR2 as SMNVEV (reference sequence). Trimming took 6 bases from V and 0 from J, leaving 6 bases between them. The CDR3 reads CASRRSSYEQYF. The CDR3 nucleotides are TGTGCCAGCAGGCGTAGCTCCTACGAGCAGTACTTC.

This clonotype was counted only a few times. V usage is TRBV2 and J usage is TRBJ1-2, with D hard to call. Germline V lookup: CDR1 SNHLY, CDR2 FYNNEI. The CDR3 totals 14 residues. V shed 4 bases and J shed 0 bases, with 9 bases lying between them. CDR3 bases: TGTGCCAGCAGTGCAGTTGCCACTAACTATGGCTACACCTTC. Its protein product is CASSAVATNYGYTF.

CDR3 loop: CSARENRGPPNNEQFF. The CDR3 nucleotides read TGCAGTGCTAGGGAGAACAGGGGACCCCCCAACAATGAGCAGTTCTTC. The chain links TRBV20-1 to TRBJ2-1, with 7 bases aligning to TRBD1. This CDR3 region has 16 residues. CDR1 and CDR2 from the germline V gene are DFQATT and SNEGSKA (reference sequence). J was trimmed by 5 bases and V by 3 bases; bases with no gene match: 13.

V is TRBV3-1 and J is TRBJ2-7; no definite D call. The CDR3 has 15 amino acids. Germline CDR1 is LGHDT and CDR2 is YNNKEL (reference sequence). The V end lost 1 base, the J end lost 4 bases, and 14 bases lay between the germline ends. For the CDR3, the DNA is TGTGCCAGCAGCCAAGGACCCGGGTTGGGATACGAGCAGTACTTC. Its protein product is CASSQGPGLGYEQYF.

This rearrangement joins TRBV7-2 to TRBJ1-2; TRBD1 is a possible D gene (6 bases). CDR1 and CDR2 from the germline V gene are SGHTA and FQGNSA. V was cut by 5 bases and J by 6 bases, with 13 bases left in between. This CDR3 is built from 13 residues. CDR3 coding DNA: TGTGCCAGCAGCCCCCGGGACAAAGATGGCTACACCTTC. This codes for CASSPRDKDGYTF.

Comment on this clonotype: The CDR3 does not close with the conserved phenylalanine or tryptophan, likely indicating a read error. The genes are TRBV3-1 and TRBJ1-2; 9 bases are a match to TRBD1. J gave up 3 bases and V 4 bases, and 3 bases lay outside the gene matches. The CDR3 has 14 residues. Germline loops: CDR1 LGHDT, CDR2 YNNKEL (reference sequence). In DNA form, the CDR3 reads TGTGCCAGCAGCCCATGGGACAGGGACTATGGCTACACCTTG. Translated: CASSPWDRDYGYTL.

The rearrangement links TRBV4-1 to TRBJ1-2; D perhaps matches TRBD1 (5 bases). V was pared by 1 base and J by 6 bases, with 12 bases between. Germline V gives CDR1 MGHRA, CDR2 YSYEKL. CDR3 length: 14 residues. CDR3 sequence reads: CASSQVDSQNGYTF. The CDR3 region has the DNA TGCGCCAGCAGCCAAGTAGACAGTCAAAATGGCTACACCTTC.

The gene calls are TRBV28 and TRBJ2-1; TRBD2 matches 7 bases. The germline V gene has CDR1 MDHEN and CDR2 SYDVKM. CDR3 length: 15 amino acids. V lost 2 bases, J lost 6 bases, and 7 bases stayed unmatched. The CDR3 bases are TGTGCCAGCAGTTTAGGTGGACTAGGGATCAATGAGCAGTTCTTC. This codes for CASSLGGLGINEQFF. Combining the CDR3 with reference TRBV28 and TRBJ2-1 gives the whole variable domain DVKVTQSSRYLVKRTGEKVFLECVQDMDHENMFWYRQDPGLGLRLIYFSYDVKMKEKGDIPEGYSVSREKKERFSLILESASTNQTSMYLCASSLGGLGINEQFFGPGTRLTVL.

In DNA form, the CDR3 reads TGCGCCAGCAGCCCCGCGAAGTACAGTTATAATTCACCCCTCCACTTT. Amino acids: CASSPAKYSYNSPLHF. The genes are TRBV4-1 and TRBJ1-6; no reliable D call. Germline V lookup: CDR1 MGHRA, CDR2 YSYEKL. The CDR3 is 16 residues long. V lost 4 bases, J lost 4 bases, and 14 bases lay in between.